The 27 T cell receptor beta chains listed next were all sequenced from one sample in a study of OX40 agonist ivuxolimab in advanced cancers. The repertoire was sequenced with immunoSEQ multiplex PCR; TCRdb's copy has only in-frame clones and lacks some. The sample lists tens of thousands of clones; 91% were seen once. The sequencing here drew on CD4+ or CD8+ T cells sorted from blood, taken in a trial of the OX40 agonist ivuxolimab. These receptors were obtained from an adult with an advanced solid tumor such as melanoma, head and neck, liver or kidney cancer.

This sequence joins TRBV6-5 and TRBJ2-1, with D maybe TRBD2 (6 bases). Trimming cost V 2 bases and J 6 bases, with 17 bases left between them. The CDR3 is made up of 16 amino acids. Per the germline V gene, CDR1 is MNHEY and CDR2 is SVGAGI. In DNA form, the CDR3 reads TGTGCCAGCAGTTACATGGACGGGAGTAGGGGCAATGAGCAGTTCTTC. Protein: CASSYMDGSRGNEQFF.

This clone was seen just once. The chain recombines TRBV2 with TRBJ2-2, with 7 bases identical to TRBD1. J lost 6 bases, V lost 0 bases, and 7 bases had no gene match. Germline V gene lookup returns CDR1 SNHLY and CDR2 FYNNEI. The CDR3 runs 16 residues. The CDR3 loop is CASSEALTGRSGELFF. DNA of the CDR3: TGTGCCAGCAGTGAAGCGTTGACAGGGCGGTCCGGGGAGCTGTTTTTT. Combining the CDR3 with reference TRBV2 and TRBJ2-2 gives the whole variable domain EPEVTQTPSHQVTQMGQEVILRCVPISNHLYFYWYRQILGQKVEFLVSFYNNEISEKSEIFDDQFSVERPDGSNFTLKIRSTKLEDSAMYFCASSEALTGRSGELFFGEGSRLTVL.

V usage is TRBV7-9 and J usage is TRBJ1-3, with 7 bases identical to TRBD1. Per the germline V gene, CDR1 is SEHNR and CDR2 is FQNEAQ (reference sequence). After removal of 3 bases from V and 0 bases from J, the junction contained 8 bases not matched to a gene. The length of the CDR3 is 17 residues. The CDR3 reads CASSLGAGTVSGNTIYF. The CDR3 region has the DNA TGTGCCAGCAGCTTGGGAGCCGGGACAGTCTCTGGAAACACCATATATTTT.

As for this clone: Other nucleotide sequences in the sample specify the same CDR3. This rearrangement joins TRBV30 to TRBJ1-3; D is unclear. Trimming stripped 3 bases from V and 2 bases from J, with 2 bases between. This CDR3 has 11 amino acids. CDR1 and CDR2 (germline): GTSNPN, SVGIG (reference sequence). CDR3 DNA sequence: TGTGCCTGGAGCACTGGAAACACCATATATTTT. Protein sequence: CAWSTGNTIYF.

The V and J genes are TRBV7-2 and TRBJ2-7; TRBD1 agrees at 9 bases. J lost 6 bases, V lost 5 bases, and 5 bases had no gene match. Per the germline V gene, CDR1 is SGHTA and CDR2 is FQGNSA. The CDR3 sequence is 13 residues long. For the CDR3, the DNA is TGTGCCAGCAGCCGGGACAGGGAGTTCGAGCAGTACTTC. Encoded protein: CASSRDREFEQYF.

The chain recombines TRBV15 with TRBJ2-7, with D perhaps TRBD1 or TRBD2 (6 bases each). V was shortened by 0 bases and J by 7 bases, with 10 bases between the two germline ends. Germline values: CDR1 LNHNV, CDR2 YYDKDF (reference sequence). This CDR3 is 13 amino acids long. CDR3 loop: CATSRDRGGEQYF. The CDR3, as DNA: TGTGCCACCAGCAGAGACAGGGGAGGAGAGCAGTACTTC. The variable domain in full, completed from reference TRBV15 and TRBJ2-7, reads DAMVIQNPRYQVTQFGKPVTLSCSQTLNHNVMYWYQQKSSQAPKLLFHYYDKDFNNEADTPDNFQSRRPNTSFCFLDIRSPGLGDTAMYLCATSRDRGGEQYFGPGTRLTVT.

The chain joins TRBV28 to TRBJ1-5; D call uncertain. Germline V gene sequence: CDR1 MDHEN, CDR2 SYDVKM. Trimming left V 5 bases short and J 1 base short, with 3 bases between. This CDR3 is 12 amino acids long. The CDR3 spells CASSRSNQPQHF. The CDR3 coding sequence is TGTGCCAGCAGTCGCAGCAATCAGCCCCAGCATTTT.

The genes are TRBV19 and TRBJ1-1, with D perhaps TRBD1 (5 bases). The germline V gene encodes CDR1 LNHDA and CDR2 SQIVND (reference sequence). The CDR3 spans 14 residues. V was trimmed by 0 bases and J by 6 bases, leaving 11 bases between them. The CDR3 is CASSIDREGPEAFF. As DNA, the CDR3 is TGTGCCAGTAGTATAGATCGGGAGGGACCTGAAGCTTTCTTT.

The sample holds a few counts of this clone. CDR3 amino acids: CASRDRDEAFF. CDR3 DNA sequence: TGTGCCAGCAGGGACAGGGATGAAGCTTTCTTT. The chain couples TRBV28 to TRBJ1-1, with TRBD1 matching over 8 bases. The V gene end was trimmed by 6 bases and the J gene end by 7 bases; junction bases not matched to a gene: 1. In germline, CDR1 is MDHEN, CDR2 SYDVKM. This CDR3 has 11 residues.

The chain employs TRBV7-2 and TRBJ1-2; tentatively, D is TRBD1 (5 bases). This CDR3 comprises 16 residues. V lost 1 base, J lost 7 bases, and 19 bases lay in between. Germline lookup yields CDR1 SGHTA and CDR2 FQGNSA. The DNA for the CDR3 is TGTGCCAGCAGCTTAGTTTGGGGGGATTTGTCTGGTGGCTACACCTTC. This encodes CASSLVWGDLSGGYTF.

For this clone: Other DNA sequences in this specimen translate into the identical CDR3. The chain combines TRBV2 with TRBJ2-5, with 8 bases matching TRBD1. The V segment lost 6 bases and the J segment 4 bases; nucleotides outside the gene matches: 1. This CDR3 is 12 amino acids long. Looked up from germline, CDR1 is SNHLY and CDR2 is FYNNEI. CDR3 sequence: CASRQGGETQYF. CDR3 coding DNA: TGTGCCAGCAGACAGGGGGGAGAGACCCAGTACTTC.

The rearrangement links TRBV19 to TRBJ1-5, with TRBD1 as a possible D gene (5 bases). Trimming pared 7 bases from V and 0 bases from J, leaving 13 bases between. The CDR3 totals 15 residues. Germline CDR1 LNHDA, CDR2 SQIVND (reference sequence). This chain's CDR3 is CASNRDGNSNQPQHF. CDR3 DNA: TGTGCCAGTAACCGGGACGGAAATAGCAATCAGCCCCAGCATTTT.

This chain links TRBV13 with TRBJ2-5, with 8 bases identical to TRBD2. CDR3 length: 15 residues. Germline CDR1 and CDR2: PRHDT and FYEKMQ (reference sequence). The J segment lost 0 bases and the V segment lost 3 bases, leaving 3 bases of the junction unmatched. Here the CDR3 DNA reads TGTGCCAGCAGCTTTACTAGCGGCAACCAAGAGACCCAGTACTTC. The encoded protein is CASSFTSGNQETQYF.

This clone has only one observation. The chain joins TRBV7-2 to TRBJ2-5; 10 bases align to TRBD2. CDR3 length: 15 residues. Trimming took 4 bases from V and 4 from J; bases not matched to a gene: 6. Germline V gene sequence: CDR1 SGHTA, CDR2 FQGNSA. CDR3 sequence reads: CASSSRLAGTETQYF. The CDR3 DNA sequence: TGTGCCAGCAGCTCCCGACTAGCGGGTACAGAGACCCAGTACTTC.

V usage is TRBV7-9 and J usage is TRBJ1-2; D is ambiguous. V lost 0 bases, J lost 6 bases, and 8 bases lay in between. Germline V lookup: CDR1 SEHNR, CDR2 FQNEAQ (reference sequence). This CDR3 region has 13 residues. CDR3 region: CASSLANPDGYTF. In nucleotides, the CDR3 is TGTGCCAGCAGCTTAGCGAACCCAGATGGCTACACCTTC.

The CDR3 DNA follows: TGTGCCAGCAGCCAAATACCCGGGACAGGGACCGAGCAGTACTTC. Its protein product is CASSQIPGTGTEQYF. The chain couples TRBV6-1 to TRBJ2-7; 9 bases align to TRBD1. CDR1 and CDR2 (germline): MNHNS, SASEGT. V lost 6 bases, J lost 6 bases, and 12 bases stayed unmatched. This CDR3 is built from 15 residues.

The CDR3 DNA is TGTGCCAGCAGCTCCTACGTCAGTTTCGCCTACGAGCAGTACTTC. Translating gives CASSSYVSFAYEQYF. The chain joins TRBV11-2 to TRBJ2-7; no firm D call. Germline V lookup: CDR1 SGHAT, CDR2 FQNNGV. The CDR3 loop spans 15 amino acids. Trimming cost V 4 bases and J 2 bases, with 15 bases left between them.

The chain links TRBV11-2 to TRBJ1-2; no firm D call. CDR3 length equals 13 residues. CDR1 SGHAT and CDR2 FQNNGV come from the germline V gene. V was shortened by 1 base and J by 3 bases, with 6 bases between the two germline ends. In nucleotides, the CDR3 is TGTGCCAGCAGCTTAGGGAGAGACTATGGCTACACCTTC. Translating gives CASSLGRDYGYTF.

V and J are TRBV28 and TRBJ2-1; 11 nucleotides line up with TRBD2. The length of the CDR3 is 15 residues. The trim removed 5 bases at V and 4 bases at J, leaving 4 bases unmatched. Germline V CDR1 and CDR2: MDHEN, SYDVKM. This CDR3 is CASSLAGGRYNEQFF. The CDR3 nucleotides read TGTGCCAGCAGTCTAGCGGGGGGCCGATACAATGAGCAGTTCTTC.

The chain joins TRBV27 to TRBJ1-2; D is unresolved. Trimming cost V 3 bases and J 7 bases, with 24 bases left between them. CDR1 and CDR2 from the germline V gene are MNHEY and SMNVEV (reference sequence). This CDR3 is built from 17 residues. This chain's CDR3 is CASSFLPIEALNGGYTF. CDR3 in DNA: TGTGCCAGCAGTTTTTTACCTATCGAGGCTTTGAATGGTGGCTACACCTTC.

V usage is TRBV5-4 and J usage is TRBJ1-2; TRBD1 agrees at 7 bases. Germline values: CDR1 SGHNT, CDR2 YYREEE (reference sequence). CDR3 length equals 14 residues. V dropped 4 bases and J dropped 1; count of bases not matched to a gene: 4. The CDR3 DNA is TGTGCCAGCAGCGTCCGGGACAGTAACTATGGCTACACCTTC. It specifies CASSVRDSNYGYTF. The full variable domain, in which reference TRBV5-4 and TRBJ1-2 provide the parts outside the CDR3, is ETGVTQSPTHLIKTRGQQVTLRCSSQSGHNTVSWYQQALGQGPQFIFQYYREEENGRGNFPPRFSGLQFPNYSSELNVNALELDDSALYLCASSVRDSNYGYTFGSGTRLTVV.

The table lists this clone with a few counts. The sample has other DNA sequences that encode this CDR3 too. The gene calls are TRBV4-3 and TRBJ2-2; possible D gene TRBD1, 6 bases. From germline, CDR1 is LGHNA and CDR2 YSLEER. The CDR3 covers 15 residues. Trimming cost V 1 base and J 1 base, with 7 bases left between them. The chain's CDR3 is CASSQGTVNTGELFF. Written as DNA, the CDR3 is TGCGCCAGCAGCCAAGGGACAGTGAACACCGGGGAGCTGTTTTTT.

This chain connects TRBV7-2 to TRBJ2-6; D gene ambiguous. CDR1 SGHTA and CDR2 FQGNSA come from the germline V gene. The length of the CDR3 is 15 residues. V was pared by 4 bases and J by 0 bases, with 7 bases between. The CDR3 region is CASSSTDSGANVLTF. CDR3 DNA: TGTGCCAGCAGCTCGACGGACTCTGGGGCCAACGTCCTGACTTTC.

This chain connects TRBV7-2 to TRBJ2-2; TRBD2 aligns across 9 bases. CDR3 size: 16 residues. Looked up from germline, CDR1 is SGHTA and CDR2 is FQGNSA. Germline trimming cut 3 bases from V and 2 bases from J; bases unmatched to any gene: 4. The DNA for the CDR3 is TGTGCCAGCAGCTTGGAGACTAGCGGTAACACCGGGGAGCTGTTTTTT. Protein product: CASSLETSGNTGELFF.

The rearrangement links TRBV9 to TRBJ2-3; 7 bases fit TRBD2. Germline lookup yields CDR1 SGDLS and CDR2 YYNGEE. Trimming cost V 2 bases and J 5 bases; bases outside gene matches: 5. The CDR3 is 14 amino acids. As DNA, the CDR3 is TGTGCCAGCAGCGTCCGCGGGGGTATAGATACGCAGTATTTT. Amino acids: CASSVRGGIDTQYF. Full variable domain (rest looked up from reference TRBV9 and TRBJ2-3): DSGVTQTPKHLITATGQRVTLRCSPRSGDLSVYWYQQSLDQGLQFLIQYYNGEERAKGNILERFSAQQFPDLHSELNLSSLELGDSALYFCASSVRGGIDTQYFGPGTRLTVL.

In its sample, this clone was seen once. In DNA, the CDR3 is TGTGCCAGCAGCCCACCGGACAGGTACAATGAGCAGTTCTTC. Residues: CASSPPDRYNEQFF. The chain joins TRBV7-9 to TRBJ2-1; 7 nucleotides agree with TRBD1. Germline V gene sequence: CDR1 SEHNR, CDR2 FQNEAQ (reference sequence). The CDR3 length is 14 residues. Trimming cost V 5 bases and J 4 bases; bases outside gene matches: 5.

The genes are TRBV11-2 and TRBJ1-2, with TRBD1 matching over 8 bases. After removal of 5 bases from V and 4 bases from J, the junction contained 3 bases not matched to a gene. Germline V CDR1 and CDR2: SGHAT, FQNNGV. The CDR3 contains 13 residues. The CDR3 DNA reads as TGTGCCAGCAGCCTGACAGGGGTCTATGGCTACACCTTC. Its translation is CASSLTGVYGYTF.